These T cell receptor beta chains were read from a single sample in a study of glioma-infiltrating T cells. MiXCR was run by TCRdb on the multiplex PCR reads, yielding one entry per CDR3 protein. The data hold some 190,000 distinct CDR3 sequences, with 32% observed a single time. Specimen: glioma tissue, nonneoplastic brain tissue, or PBMCs (not recorded which). The source is a human donor with low-grade glioma or glioblastoma, undergoing nonglioma brain surgery, or in good health (not recorded which). Each CDR3 is given with its conserved first and last residue. Each record gives: J gene, D gene, clone size, V gene, CDR3 DNA, CDR3 protein. D genes are given only for firm matches. The size field is filled for only some rows; it gives once, few, many or a size class.

>TRBJ2-5|-|many|TRBV6-1
TGTGCCAGCAGGACACTAGGACAAAATCAAGAGACCCAGTACTTC
CASRTLGQNQETQYF
>TRBJ2-7|TRBD1|-|TRBV3-1
TGTGCCAGCAGACCCCCGGACAGGAACGAGCAGTACTTC
CASRPPDRNEQYF
>TRBJ2-7|-|many|TRBV6-1
TGTGCCAGCAGGATTGGGGACTCTGGATCTCGTGAGTACTTC
CASRIGDSGSREYF
>TRBJ2-5|TRBD1|many|TRBV5-1
TGCGCCAGCAGCGGAGGACAGGGTACAGAGACCCAGTACTTC
CASSGGQGTETQYF
>TRBJ1-5|-|many|TRBV30
TGTGCCTGGAGCGGGCAGGGACTAATCAATCAGCCCCAGCATTTT
CAWSGQGLINQPQHF
>TRBJ1-5|TRBD1|once|TRBV29-1
TGCAGCGTGGGGACAGGCCGCAATCAGCCCCAGCATTTT
CSVGTGRNQPQHF
>TRBJ1-2|TRBD1|many|TRBV25-1
TGTGCCAGCAGGGCCAGCTGGACAGGGGCTAACTATGGCTACACCTTC
CASRASWTGANYGYTF
>TRBJ1-1|-|many|TRBV7-8
TGTGCCAGCATACGGACCGCGAACACTGAAGCTTTCTTT
CASIRTANTEAFF
>TRBJ2-7|-|few|TRBV29-1
TGCAGCTTCCGGCGGCGGGGAAACTACGAGCAGTACTTC
CSFRRRGNYEQYF
>TRBJ2-3|TRBD2|many|TRBV2
TGTGCCAGCAGCGCGACTAGCGGGAGCCCAGATACGCAGTATTTT
CASSATSGSPDTQYF
>TRBJ2-7|TRBD1|-|TRBV27
TGTGCCAGCAGTTTAACTCCAGGAGGGACAGGCGGATACGAGCAGTACTTC
CASSLTPGGTGGYEQYF
>TRBJ2-2|TRBD1|few|TRBV18
TGTGCCAGCTCACCACCCGGACAGGGAGGCACCGGGGAGCTGTTTTTT
CASSPPGQGGTGELFF
>TRBJ2-7|TRBD2|-|TRBV4-1
TGCGCCAGCAGCCAAACATTGGGACTAGCGCCCTACAATGAGCAGTACTTC
CASSQTLGLAPYNEQYF
>TRBJ2-1|-|-|TRBV11-1
TGTGCCAGCCCCGGGACTTACAATGAGCAGTTCTTC
CASPGTYNEQFF
>TRBJ2-2|TRBD2|-|TRBV29-1
TGCAGCGTTGCGCGGGGGGGGGCCGGGGAGCTGTTTTTT
CSVARGGAGELFF
>TRBJ2-3|TRBD1|-|TRBV5-1
TGCGCCAGCAGCCGGGACAGTTTCACAGATACGCAGTATTTT
CASSRDSFTDTQYF
>TRBJ2-7|-|many|TRBV7-2
TGTGCCAGCAGCTTAGTGGGCTGGACGGCGGGGGAGCAGTACTTC
CASSLVGWTAGEQYF
>TRBJ2-5|-|-|TRBV9
TGTGCCGACAAGCTAGGGACAAAAGAGACCCAGTACTTC
CADKLGTKETQYF
>TRBJ2-3|-|-|TRBV4-1
TGCGCCAGCAGCCAAGATCGGGGGGCGCGGGTCGAAGATACGCAGTATTTT
CASSQDRGARVEDTQYF
>TRBJ2-1|-|many|TRBV24-1
TGTGCCACCAGTACCCAGGGCAATGAGCAGTTCTTC
CATSTQGNEQFF
>TRBJ1-1|-|many|TRBV4-1
TGCGCCAGCAGCCAAAGCCCCGGGGGCGCCACTGAAGCTTTCTTT
CASSQSPGGATEAFF
>TRBJ2-2|-|many|TRBV6-2/TRBV6-3
TGTGCCAGCAGTTACTCGGCAGGAACCACCGGGGAGCTGTTTTTT
CASSYSAGTTGELFF
>TRBJ2-3|-|many|TRBV20-1
TGCAGTGCCAAGGGTTCCTCACGCACAGATACGCAGTATTTT
CSAKGSSRTDTQYF
>TRBJ2-1|-|many|TRBV7-9
TGTGCCAGCAGCCCCGAGCAGTTCTTC
CASSPEQFF
>TRBJ2-3|-|many|TRBV6-1
TGTGCCAGCACAAGAGCGGGAGATACGCAGTATTTT
CASTRAGDTQYF
>TRBJ2-5|-|few|TRBV12-3/TRBV12-4
TGTGCCAGCAGCCCGACTCGCCGGGAGACCCAGTACTTC
CASSPTRRETQYF
>TRBJ1-2|-|many|TRBV7-2
TGTGCCAGCAGCTTAGACCCGTTCACAGGAGGAGGAGGTGGCTACACCTTC
CASSLDPFTGGGGGYTF
>TRBJ2-7|-|-|TRBV28
TGTGCCAGCAGTTCGTACCTTAGGACCCAATCCTACATAGCCTACGAGCAGCCATTC
CASSSYLRTQSYIAYEQPF
>TRBJ2-7|-|-|TRBV6-2/TRBV6-3
TGTGCCAGCAATGAGGGAGAATTGGGAGGGCAGTACTTC
CASNEGELGGQYF
>TRBJ2-3|-|few|TRBV7-9
TGTGCCAGCAGCCACCCCGGACGGACGTCCACAGATACGCGGTATTTT
CASSHPGRTSTDTRYF
>TRBJ2-1|-|many|TRBV12-3/TRBV12-4
TGTGCCAGCAGTTTGTTCGCGGATGGTGAGCAGTTCTTC
CASSLFADGEQFF
>TRBJ1-5|TRBD1|-|TRBV29-1
TGCAGCGTGGGCACTGACAGGGACAATCAGCCCCAGCATTTT
CSVGTDRDNQPQHF
>TRBJ1-1|-|many|TRBV6-1
TGTGCCAGCAGTAGGAACACTGAAGCTTTCTTT
CASSRNTEAFF
>TRBJ1-3|-|few|TRBV10-3
TGTGCCATCAGTGGCTCCAACAGTGACTCTGGAAACACCATATATTTT
CAISGSNSDSGNTIYF
>TRBJ1-2|-|many|TRBV7-9
TGTGCCAGCAGCTCCGGGAATGGTGCTAACTATGGCTACACCTTC
CASSSGNGANYGYTF
>TRBJ1-6|TRBD1|-|TRBV4-1
TGCGCCAGCAGCCAAGTCGGGACAGTAGGAAATTCACCCCTCCACTTT
CASSQVGTVGNSPLHF
>TRBJ2-7|TRBD1|-|TRBV3-1
TGTGCCAGCAGCCCAACGACAGGGTCTGTCTACGAGCAGTACTTC
CASSPTTGSVYEQYF
>TRBJ2-7|-|many|TRBV6-2/TRBV6-3
TGTGCCAGCGGAAAAAGGCCGGGACTTCAATCCTACGAGCAGTACTTC
CASGKRPGLQSYEQYF
>TRBJ2-3|-|many|TRBV20-1
TGCAGTGCTAGCGGGATCGAACAAGGGTATTTT
CSASGIEQGYF
>TRBJ1-5|-|many|TRBV19
TGTGCCAGTAGTCCCCGCGACTATAGCAATCAGCCCCAGCATTTT
CASSPRDYSNQPQHF
>TRBJ1-3|-|few|TRBV7-2
TGTGCCACCGGGACCGCTGGAAACACCATATATTTT
CATGTAGNTIYF
>TRBJ2-7|-|once|TRBV20-1
TGCAGTGCACCAGCCAAAAGGATCTACGAGCAGTACTTC
CSAPAKRIYEQYF
>TRBJ2-7|-|many|TRBV25-1
TGTGCCAGCAGTGAATCCGGGAAACCCTACGAGCAGTACTTC
CASSESGKPYEQYF
>TRBJ2-7|-|-|TRBV5-5
TGTGCCAGCAGATGGAACAGGGAAGTCTACGAGCAGTACTTC
CASRWNREVYEQYF
>TRBJ1-2|TRBD1|-|TRBV4-3
TGCGCCAGCAGCAGTAGGACAGGGGTAGGCTACACCTTC
CASSSRTGVGYTF